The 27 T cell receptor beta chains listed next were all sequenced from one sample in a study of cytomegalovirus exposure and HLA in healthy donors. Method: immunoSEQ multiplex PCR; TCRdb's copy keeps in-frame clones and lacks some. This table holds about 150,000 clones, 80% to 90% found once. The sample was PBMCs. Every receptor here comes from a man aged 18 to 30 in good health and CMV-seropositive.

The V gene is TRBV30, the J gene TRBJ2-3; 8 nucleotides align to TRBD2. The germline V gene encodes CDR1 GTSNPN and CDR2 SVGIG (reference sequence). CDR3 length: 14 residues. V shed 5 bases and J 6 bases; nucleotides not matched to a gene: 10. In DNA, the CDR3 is TGTGCCTGGCGTCGGGAGGGCCCCCGGGATACGCAGTATTTT. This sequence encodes CAWRREGPRDTQYF.

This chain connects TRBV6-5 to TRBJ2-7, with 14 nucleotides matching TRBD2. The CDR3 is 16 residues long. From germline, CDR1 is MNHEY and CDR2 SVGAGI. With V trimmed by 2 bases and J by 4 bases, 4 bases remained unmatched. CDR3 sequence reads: CASSYPGLAGGYEQYF. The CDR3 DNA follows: TGTGCCAGCAGTTACCCTGGACTAGCGGGAGGTTACGAGCAGTACTTC.

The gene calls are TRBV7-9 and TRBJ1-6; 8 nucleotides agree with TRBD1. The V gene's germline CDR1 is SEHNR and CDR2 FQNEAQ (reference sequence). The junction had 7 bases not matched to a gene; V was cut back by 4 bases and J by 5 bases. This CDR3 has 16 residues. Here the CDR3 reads CASSSTTGQDNSPLHF. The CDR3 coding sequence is TGTGCCAGCAGCTCGACCACGGGACAGGATAATTCACCCCTCCACTTT.

As DNA, the CDR3 is TGTGCCAGCAGTTTAAGGGGGTTAAACAATGAGCAGTTCTTC. This sequence encodes CASSLRGLNNEQFF. The chain uses TRBV27 and TRBJ2-1; D is possibly TRBD1 (6 bases). Trimming removed 2 bases from V and 5 bases from J, with 10 bases in between. Germline assignment: CDR1 MNHEY and CDR2 SMNVEV (reference sequence). The length of the CDR3 is 14 residues.

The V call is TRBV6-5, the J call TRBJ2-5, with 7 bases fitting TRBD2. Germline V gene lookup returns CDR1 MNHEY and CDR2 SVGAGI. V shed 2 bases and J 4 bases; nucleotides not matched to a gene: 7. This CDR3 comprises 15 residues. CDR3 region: CASSYGGVRRETQYF. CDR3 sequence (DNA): TGTGCCAGCAGTTACGGGGGGGTAAGGCGAGAGACCCAGTACTTC.

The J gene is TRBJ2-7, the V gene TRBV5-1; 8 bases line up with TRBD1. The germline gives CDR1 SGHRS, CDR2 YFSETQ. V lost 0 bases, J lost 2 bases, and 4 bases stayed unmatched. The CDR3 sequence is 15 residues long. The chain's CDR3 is CASSLGDRRTYEQYF. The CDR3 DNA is TGCGCCAGCAGCTTGGGGGACAGGCGTACCTACGAGCAGTACTTC.

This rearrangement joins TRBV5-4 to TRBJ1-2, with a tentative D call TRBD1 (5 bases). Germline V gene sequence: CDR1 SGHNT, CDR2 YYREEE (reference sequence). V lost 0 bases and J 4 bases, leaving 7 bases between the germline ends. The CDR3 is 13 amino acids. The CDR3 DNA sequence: TGTGCCAGCAGCTTGGGACAGAGCTATGGCTACACCTTC. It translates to CASSLGQSYGYTF.

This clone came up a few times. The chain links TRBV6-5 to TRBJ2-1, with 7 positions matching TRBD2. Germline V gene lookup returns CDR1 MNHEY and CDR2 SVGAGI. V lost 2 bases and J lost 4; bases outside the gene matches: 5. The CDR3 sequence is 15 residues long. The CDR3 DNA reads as TGTGCCAGCAGTTACAGGTGGGAGGGTTACAATGAGCAGTTCTTC. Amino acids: CASSYRWEGYNEQFF.

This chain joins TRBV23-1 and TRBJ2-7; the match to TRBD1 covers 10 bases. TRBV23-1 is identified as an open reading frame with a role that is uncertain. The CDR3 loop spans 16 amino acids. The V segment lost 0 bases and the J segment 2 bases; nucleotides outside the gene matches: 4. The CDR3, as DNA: TGCGCCAGCAGTCAATCGACGACAGGGGGCACCTACGAGCAGTACTTC. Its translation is CASSQSTTGGTYEQYF.

The CDR3 DNA follows: TGTGCCAGTAGCCGACAGGGGAGCTATGGCTACACCTTC. It specifies CASSRQGSYGYTF. V is TRBV7-3 and J is TRBJ1-2; 8 bases match TRBD1. With 9 bases clipped from V and 4 bases from J, the junction kept 7 bases outside the gene matches. The CDR3 extends over 13 amino acids. Looked up from germline, CDR1 is SGHTA and CDR2 is FQGTGA.

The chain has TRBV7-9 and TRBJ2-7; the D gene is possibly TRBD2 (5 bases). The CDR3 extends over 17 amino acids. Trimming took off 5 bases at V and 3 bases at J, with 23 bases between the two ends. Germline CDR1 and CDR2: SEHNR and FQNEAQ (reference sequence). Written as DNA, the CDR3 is TGTGCCAGCAGCCTGGGCGCTGCGAGAGCGGATTTCTACGAGCAGTACTTC. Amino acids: CASSLGAARADFYEQYF.

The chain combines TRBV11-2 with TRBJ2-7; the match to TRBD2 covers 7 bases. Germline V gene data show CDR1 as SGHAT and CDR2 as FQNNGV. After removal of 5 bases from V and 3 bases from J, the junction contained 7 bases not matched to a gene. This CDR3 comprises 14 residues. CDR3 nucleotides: TGTGCCAGCAGCCCCTCCGGGACTAACTACGAGCAGTACTTC. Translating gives CASSPSGTNYEQYF. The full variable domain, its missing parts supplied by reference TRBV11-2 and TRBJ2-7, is EAGVAQSPRYKIIEKRQSVAFWCNPISGHATLYWYQQILGQGPKLLIQFQNNGVVDDSQLPKDRFSAERLKGVDSTLKIQPAKLEDSAVYLCASSPSGTNYEQYFGPGTRLTVT.

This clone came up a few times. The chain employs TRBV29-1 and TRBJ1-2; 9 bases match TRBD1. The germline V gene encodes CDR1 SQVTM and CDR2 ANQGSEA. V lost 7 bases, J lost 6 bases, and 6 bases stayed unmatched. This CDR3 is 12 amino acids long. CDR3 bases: TGCAGCGCCCTGGACAGGGGAAATGGCTACACCTTC. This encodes CSALDRGNGYTF.

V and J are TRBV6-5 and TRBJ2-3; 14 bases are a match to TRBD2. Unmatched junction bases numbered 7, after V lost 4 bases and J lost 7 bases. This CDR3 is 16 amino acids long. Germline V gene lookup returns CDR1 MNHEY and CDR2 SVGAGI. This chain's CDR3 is CASSSWGLAGEHTQYF. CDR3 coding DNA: TGTGCCAGCAGTTCATGGGGACTAGCGGGAGAGCATACGCAGTATTTT.

CDR3 sequence: CASSYRGGAYEQYF. The CDR3 coding sequence is TGTGCCAGCAGCTACCGCGGGGGCGCCTACGAGCAGTACTTC. The chain links TRBV11-3 to TRBJ2-7; a weak D match, TRBD2 (7 bases). Germline-derived CDR1 and CDR2 are SGHNT and YENEEA. The CDR3 contains 14 residues. The ends were cut back, 4 bases at V and 2 bases at J, with 12 bases in the middle.

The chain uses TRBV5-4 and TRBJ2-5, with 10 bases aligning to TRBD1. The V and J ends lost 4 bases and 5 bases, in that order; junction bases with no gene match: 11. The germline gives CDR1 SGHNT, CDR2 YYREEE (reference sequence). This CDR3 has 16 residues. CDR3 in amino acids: CASSGAGQGFEETQYF. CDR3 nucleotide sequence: TGTGCCAGCAGCGGGGCGGGACAGGGGTTCGAGGAGACCCAGTACTTC.

The CDR3 reads CASKRGQGSYEQYF. CDR3 nucleotide sequence: TGTGCCAGCAAGAGGGGACAGGGATCCTACGAGCAGTACTTC. The chain couples TRBV6-1 to TRBJ2-7; 9 bases are shared with TRBD1. The germline CDR1 and CDR2 sequences are MNHNS and SASEGT. V lost 7 bases to trimming and J lost 1 base; unmatched junction nucleotides: 5. This CDR3 comprises 14 residues.

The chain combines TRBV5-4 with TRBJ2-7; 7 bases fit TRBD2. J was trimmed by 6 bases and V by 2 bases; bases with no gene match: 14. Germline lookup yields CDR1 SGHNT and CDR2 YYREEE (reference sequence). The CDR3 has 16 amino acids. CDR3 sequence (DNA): TGTGCCAGCAGCTTCCGACTGGGCGGGGGATCTCGCGAGCAGTACTTC. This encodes CASSFRLGGGSREQYF.

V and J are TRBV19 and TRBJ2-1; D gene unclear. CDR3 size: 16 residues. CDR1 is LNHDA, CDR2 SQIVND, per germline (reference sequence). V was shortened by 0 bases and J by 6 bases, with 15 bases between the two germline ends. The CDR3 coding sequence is TGTGCCAGTAGTATAGATCGCAGGTTCATGGGCAATGAGCAGTTCTTC. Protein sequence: CASSIDRRFMGNEQFF.

The CDR3 sequence is CAIGSGGIDEQYF. As DNA, the CDR3 is TGTGCCATCGGTAGCGGGGGCATTGACGAGCAGTACTTC. J is TRBJ2-7 and V is TRBV6-6; 9 bases fit TRBD2. The germline V gene has CDR1 MNHNY and CDR2 SVGAGI (reference sequence). Losses at the gene ends were 10 bases for V and 5 bases for J; bases not matched to a gene: 9. The CDR3 runs to 13 residues.

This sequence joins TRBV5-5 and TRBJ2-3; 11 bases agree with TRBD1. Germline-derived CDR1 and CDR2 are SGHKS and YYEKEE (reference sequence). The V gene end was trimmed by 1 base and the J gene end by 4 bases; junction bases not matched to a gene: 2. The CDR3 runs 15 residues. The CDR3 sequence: CASSLWTGGSDTQYF. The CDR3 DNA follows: TGTGCCAGCAGCTTGTGGACAGGGGGCTCAGATACGCAGTATTTT.

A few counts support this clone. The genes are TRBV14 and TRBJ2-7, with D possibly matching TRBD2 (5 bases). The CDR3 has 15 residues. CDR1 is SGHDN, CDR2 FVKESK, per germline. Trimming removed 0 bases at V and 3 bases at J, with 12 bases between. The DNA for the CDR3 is TGTGCCAGCAGCCAAGAGACGACCGGGAACTACGAGCAGTACTTC. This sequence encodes CASSQETTGNYEQYF.

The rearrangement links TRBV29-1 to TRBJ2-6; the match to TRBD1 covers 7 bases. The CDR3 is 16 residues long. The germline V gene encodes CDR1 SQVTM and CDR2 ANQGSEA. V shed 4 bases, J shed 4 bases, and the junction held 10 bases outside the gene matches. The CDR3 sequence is CSVAPQGVAGANVLTF. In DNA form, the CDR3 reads TGCAGCGTTGCTCCCCAGGGGGTAGCCGGGGCCAACGTCCTGACTTTC. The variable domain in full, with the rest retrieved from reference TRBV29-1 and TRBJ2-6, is SAVISQKPSRDICQRGTSLTIQCQVDSQVTMMFWYRQQPGQSLTLIATANQGSEATYESGFVIDKFPISRPNLTFSTLTVSNMSPEDSSIYLCSVAPQGVAGANVLTFGAGSRLTVL.

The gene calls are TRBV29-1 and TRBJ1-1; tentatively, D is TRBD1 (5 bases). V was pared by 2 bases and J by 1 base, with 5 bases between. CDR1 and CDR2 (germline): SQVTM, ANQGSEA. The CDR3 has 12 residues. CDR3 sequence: CSVEQGNTEAFF. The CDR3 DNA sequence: TGCAGCGTTGAACAGGGGAACACTGAAGCTTTCTTT.

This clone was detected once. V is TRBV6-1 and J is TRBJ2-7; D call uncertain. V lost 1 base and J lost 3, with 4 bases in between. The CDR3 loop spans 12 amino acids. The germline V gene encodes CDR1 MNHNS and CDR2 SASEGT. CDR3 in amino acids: CASSEVRYEQYF. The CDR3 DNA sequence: TGTGCCAGCAGTGAAGTCCGCTACGAGCAGTACTTC.

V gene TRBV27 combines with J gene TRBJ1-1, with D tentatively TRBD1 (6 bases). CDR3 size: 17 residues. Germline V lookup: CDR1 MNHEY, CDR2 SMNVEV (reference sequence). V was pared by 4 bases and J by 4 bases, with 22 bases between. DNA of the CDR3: TGTGCCAGCAGTTCAAGCTCCCAGGGGAACCGAGGCACTGAAGCTTTCTTT. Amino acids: CASSSSSQGNRGTEAFF.

The CDR3: CASSLSYEQYF. The CDR3 DNA sequence: TGTGCCAGCTCCCTCAGCTACGAGCAGTACTTC. The J gene is TRBJ2-7, the V gene TRBV18, with D unresolved. Trimming cost V 6 bases and J 3 bases, with 6 bases left between them. Per the germline V gene, CDR1 is KGHSH and CDR2 is LQKENI. This CDR3 comprises 11 residues.